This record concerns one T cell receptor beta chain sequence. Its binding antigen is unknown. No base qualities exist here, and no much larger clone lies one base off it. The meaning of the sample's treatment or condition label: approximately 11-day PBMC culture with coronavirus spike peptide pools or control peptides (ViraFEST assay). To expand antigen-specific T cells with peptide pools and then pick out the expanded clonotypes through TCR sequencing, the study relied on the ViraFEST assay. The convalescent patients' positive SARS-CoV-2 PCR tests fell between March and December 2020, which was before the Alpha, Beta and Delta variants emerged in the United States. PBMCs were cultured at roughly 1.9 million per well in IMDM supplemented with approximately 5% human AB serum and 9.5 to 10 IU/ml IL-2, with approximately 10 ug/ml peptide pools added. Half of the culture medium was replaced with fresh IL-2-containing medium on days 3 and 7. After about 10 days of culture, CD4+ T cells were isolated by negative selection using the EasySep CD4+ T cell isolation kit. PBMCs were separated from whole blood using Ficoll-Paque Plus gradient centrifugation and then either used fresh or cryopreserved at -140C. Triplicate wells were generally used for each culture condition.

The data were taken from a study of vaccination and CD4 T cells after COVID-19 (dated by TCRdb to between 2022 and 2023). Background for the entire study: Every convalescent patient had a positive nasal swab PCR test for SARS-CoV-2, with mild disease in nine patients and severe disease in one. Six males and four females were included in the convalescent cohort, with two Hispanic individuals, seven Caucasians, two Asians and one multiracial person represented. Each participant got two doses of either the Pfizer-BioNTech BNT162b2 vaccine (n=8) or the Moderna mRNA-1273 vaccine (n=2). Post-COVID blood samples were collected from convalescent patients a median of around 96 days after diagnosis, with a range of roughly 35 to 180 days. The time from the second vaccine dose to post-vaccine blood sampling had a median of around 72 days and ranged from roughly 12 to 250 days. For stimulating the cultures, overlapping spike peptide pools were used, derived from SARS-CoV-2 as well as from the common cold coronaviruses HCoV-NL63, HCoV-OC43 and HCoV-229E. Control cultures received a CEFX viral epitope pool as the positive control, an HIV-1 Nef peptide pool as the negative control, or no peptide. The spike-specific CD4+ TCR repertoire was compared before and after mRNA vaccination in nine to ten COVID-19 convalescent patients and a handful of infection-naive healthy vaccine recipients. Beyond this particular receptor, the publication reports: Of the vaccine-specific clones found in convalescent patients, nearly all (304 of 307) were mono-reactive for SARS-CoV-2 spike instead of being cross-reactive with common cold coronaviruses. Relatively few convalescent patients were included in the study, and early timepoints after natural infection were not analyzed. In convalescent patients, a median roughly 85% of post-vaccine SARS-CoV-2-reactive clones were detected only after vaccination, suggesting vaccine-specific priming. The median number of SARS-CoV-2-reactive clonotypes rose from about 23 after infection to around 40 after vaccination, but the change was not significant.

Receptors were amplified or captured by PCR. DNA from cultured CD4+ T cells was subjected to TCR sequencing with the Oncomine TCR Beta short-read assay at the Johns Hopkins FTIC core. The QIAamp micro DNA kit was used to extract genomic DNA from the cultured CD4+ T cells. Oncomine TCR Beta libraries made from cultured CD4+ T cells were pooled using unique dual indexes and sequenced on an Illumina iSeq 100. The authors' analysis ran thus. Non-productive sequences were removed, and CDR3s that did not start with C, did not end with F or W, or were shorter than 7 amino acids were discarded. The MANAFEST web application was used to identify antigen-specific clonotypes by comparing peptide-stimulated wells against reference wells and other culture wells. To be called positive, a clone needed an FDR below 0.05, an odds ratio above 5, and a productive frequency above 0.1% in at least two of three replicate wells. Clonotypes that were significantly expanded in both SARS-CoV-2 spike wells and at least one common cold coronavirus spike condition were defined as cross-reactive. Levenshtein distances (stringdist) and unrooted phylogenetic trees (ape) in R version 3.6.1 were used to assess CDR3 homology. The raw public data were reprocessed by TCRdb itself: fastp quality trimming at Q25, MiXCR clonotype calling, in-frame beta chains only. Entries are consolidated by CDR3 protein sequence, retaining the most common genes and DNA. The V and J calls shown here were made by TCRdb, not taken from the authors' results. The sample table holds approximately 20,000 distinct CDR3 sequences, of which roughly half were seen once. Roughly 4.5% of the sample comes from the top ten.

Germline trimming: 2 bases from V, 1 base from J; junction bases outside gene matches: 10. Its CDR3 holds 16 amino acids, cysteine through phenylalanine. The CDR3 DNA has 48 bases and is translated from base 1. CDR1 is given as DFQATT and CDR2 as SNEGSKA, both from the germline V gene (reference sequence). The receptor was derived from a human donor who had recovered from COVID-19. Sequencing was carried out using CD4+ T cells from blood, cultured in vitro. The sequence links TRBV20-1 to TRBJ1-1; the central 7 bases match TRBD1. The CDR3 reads CSARIPPGTANTEAFF. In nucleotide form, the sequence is TGCAGTGCTAGAATACCTCCGGGGACAGCGAACACTGAAGCTTTCTTT.